What follows describes a single T cell receptor beta chain. This clonotype was detected many times. What this receptor recognizes is not known. No base-level quality is on record; no much larger clone is a single base apart. Stable Graves' hyperthyroidism was defined as the absence of progression to ophthalmopathy over 18 months of follow-up. Hyperthyroidism patients were newly diagnosed, with disease duration under 2 months, and aged 18 to 65 years. Exclusion was applied to patients with uncontrolled infections, other autoimmune diseases, pregnancy or lactation. Diagnoses were established on the basis of clinical symptoms, serum thyroxine and TRAb, thyroid ultrasound, and orbital computed tomography. PBMCs were separated from 8 to 10 ml of fresh peripheral blood using Ficoll-Paque density gradient centrifugation. Trizol reagent was used to extract total RNA, and RNA quality was then checked on an Agilent 2100 Bioanalyzer.

Per the germline V gene, SNHLY is the CDR1 and FYNNEI is the CDR2. V is pared back by 4 bases and J by 0 bases, with 15 bases lying between the germline termini. The CDR3 sequence holds 16 residues, the cysteine and phenylalanine included. The entry retains the CDR3 DNA only, 48 bases that are in frame from base 1. This sample was included in a study of T cells in Graves' hyperthyroidism and ophthalmopathy (dated by TCRdb to between 2017 and 2020). Broadly, across the study: Peripheral blood was collected at initial diagnosis, before any treatment. A discovery cohort of about a hundred patients, about 40 with Graves' ophthalmopathy and approximately 55 with stable Graves' hyperthyroidism, was used to find distinguishing TCR V-J signatures. After sampling, hyperthyroidism patients received methimazole starting at 30 mg daily, and ophthalmopathy patients received high-dose intravenous methylprednisolone. Thyroid tissue and blood T-cell repertoires from over 5 Graves' hyperthyroidism patients were also compared in the study. The 95 to 100 discovery patients were randomly divided into training and test sets at a 7:3 ratio. Prospective prediction of ophthalmopathy was tested in an independent validation cohort of 18 hyperthyroidism patients and approximately 17 patients who later progressed to ophthalmopathy. TCR Vbeta CDR3 sequencing of roughly 140 peripheral blood samples (around 45 ophthalmopathy, over 70 hyperthyroidism and roughly 17 progressor patients) is reported in the paper. General findings and caveats noted by the study authors: Most expanded thyroid clonotypes (frequency above 0.001) were also detected in blood, suggesting blood repertoires may reflect thyroid immune responses. In cross-validation, a model built on a 13 V-J signature told ophthalmopathy apart from stable hyperthyroidism with approximately 91% sensitivity and around 81% specificity, and in testing the same model reached 80%/75%. No statistical method was used to fix the sample size in advance, and group allocation was not hidden from the investigators. In validation, the model predicted progression to ophthalmopathy a median of around 6.5 months before onset, with over 60% sensitivity and about 72% specificity.

The TCR beta CDR3 regions were amplified from RNA transcripts. The first round of RT-PCR for the TCR CDR3 was performed with the HTBI primer set and the Qiagen OneStep RT-PCR kit. A second multiplex PCR round built the libraries, followed by size selection and purification. Paired-end sequencing of the libraries was performed with 100 bp reads on an Illumina HiSeq2000. The source study handled its data this way. SOAPnuke was used to process the raw data, with reads discarded if the reads contained adapters or uncalled bases, had a mean Phred below 15, or lacked an exact constant-primer or identifier match. COPE v1.2.5 was used to merge high-quality paired reads, and clonotypes were defined as unique nucleotide sequences. MiTCR v1.1 was used to align clonotypes to the IMGT TRBV, TRBD and TRBJ reference segments. The analysis was restricted to V-J combinations with a frequency above 0.0001, which together covered just over 99% of the repertoires. The TCS score was defined as the ratio of F50 (clonal expansion) to E x V (chaos), calculated using BLOSUM62-based TCRdist between CDR3 peptides within each V-J. Welch's t-statistics and random forest reduced 500 to 550 V-J features to about 12, which were used in a naive Bayes classifier (R e1071). The public reads were quality trimmed at Q25 with fastp and then assembled into clones with MiXCR by TCRdb, keeping productive beta chains. Here each entry gathers all rows of one CDR3 protein and keeps the most common genes and DNA. The V and J calls and clone size come from TCRdb's table, not from the authors' own analysis. The sample profile shows about 740,000 distinct CDR3 sequences; less than 15% of them were found once. The ten largest make up about 9.4% of the sample.

The sequenced sample consisted of blood. The rearrangement joined TRBV2 to TRBJ1-1, with a tentative D gene TRBD1 over 5 matching bases. The sequence was obtained from a woman under 30 with Graves' hyperthyroidism. Read as DNA, the sequence is TGTGCCAGCAGTGGGAGGGGCAGGGTGGTGAACACTGAAGCTTTCTTT. Its translation reads: CASSGRGRVVNTEAFF.